This note documents a single TCR beta chain sequence. The antigen is undetermined. The data stem from a study of cytomegalovirus exposure and HLA in healthy donors. Findings and caveats of the study: Accurate predictions that matched the HLA-A and HLA-B alleles of most subjects were reportedly made from TCR beta sequences. A previous analysis found most TCR beta V segments productive roughly 87% or roughly 30% of the time. A few chains linked to CMV were shown in vitro to be specific for CMV antigens. The analysis excluded some indistinguishable V segments, including TRBV6-2 and TRBV6-3.

This CDR3 region has 16 residues. V shed 5 bases, J shed 0 bases, and the junction held 7 bases outside the gene matches. CDR1 is SNHLY, CDR2 FYNNEI, per germline. Primers included in the PCR were 60 Vbeta and 13 Jbeta primers. Here immunoSEQ multiplex PCR was the method, and the copy in TCRdb shows in-frame clones only, minus some. The repertoire holds more than 110,000 clones, with around 79% as singletons. The V and J genes are TRBV2 and TRBJ2-3, with 8 positions matching TRBD1. Input material: PBMCs. The receptor comes from a female donor in good health and CMV-seronegative. The DNA of the CDR3 is TGTGCCAGCAGTACCCGGGACAGGCCTAGCACAGATACGCAGTATTTT. Translated: CASSTRDRPSTDTQYF.